The subject of this entry is one T cell receptor beta chain. The target antigen is unknown. TCRdb recomputed calls from the RT-PCR reads with MiXCR, one row per CDR3 protein. Of fewer than 550,000 distinct CDR3 sequences listed, 25% are singletons. Germline-derived CDR1 and CDR2 are SGHDT and YYEEEE. The CDR3 is 14 residues long. V was clipped by 4 bases and J by 3 bases; unmatched bases: 5. This record belongs to a study of response to subunit inactivated influenza vaccine. Broader study findings: Only a handful of new T cells, the authors suggested, are recruited with each seasonal influenza vaccination.

Sample: CD4+ T cells sorted from PBMCs, taken about 5 days after vaccination. The TCR was taken from a man between 45 and 60 years old who received an inactivated influenza vaccine. The genes are TRBV5-6 and TRBJ1-2, with 8 bases matching TRBD1. CDR3 nucleotide sequence: TGTGCCAGCAGCCGAGAGACAGGGGACTATGGCTACACCTTC. This sequence encodes CASSRETGDYGYTF. The variable domain in full, completed from reference TRBV5-6 and TRBJ1-2, reads DAGVTQSPTHLIKTRGQQVTLRCSPKSGHDTVSWYQQALGQGPQFIFQYYEEEERQRGNFPDRFSGHQFPNYSSELNVNALLLGDSALYLCASSRETGDYGYTFGSGTRLTVV.